This TCR beta chain was observed in a study of blood T cell repertoires in COVID-19 (TCRdb year 2020). With respect to the entire study: Collaborator samples came from the United States, Italy and Spain and covered acute and convalescent phases of COVID-19. A de-identified subject ID, COVID-19 status, age in years and sex were almost always included in the sample metadata. Where available, HLA class I and class II types were obtained from metadata supplied by the sample provider rather than from assay-based typing. Deeply sampled blood TCRbeta repertoires from subjects exposed to, actively infected with, or recovered from COVID-19 were included in the dataset. The repertoires were released in a freely available public database intended as a resource for research on the immune response to SARS-CoV-2. The material from the prospective study consisted of cDNA or gDNA derived from T cells, B-cell-depleted T cells, or PBMCs. The samples were drawn from the first 160 participants of the ongoing ImmuneRACE study and from 950 to 1,500 subjects provided by 6 global collaborators.

Summary of the overall study and its limitations: The amount of clinical and demographic metadata varied by source and participant and was provided uncurated.

The immunoSEQ Assay, a bias-controlled multiplex PCR, was used to amplify TCRbeta CDR3 regions from genomic DNA. The study's own analysis went as follows. The number of nucleated cells in each sample was estimated by amplification of reference gene primers within the assay. To quantify the absolute abundance of each unique TCRbeta CDR3 rearrangement, sequence reads were collapsed and filtered. Productive Simpson clonality was computed per sample as the square root of Simpson's diversity index over productive rearrangements. Sourced from immuneACCESS, this table was stored by TCRdb with only in-frame sequences that have V and J called. A share of the clones is absent; for the studies checked, an unresolved V gene accounts for under half, and the remainder has no known explanation. V and J calls and clone size are copied from that table; D and trimming were computed from the DNA. This sample gives 200,000 or so clones in total; under 90% of them show up just once. Of the sample, about 10% falls within the top ten clones.

In Seattle, one collaborating source enrolled patients while the infection was active and tracked those patients longitudinally over the course of disease. Each collaborating institution followed its own protocols to collect whole blood in K2EDTA tubes. For TCRbeta analysis, collaborators shipped samples as frozen whole blood, isolated PBMCs, or DNA extracted from either of those sample types. At the junction V is shortened by 2 bases and J by 8 bases, with 12 bases in between. Its CDR3 holds 13 amino acids, cysteine through phenylalanine. Only CDR3 DNA is held: 39 bases, read in frame from base 1. Sequences SGHAT (CDR1) and FQNNGV (CDR2) are obtained from the germline V gene. Comments on this clone: Its antigen remains undetermined. Base qualities were left out, and no much larger clone turns up one base away.

Recombination linked TRBV11-2 to TRBJ1-1; the D gene is possibly TRBD1, with 6 bases matching. Sequencing input: peripheral blood. The clonotype originates from a woman older than 75 with COVID-19, enrolled during active disease. CDR3 region: CASSLKGTNEAFF. The nucleotide sequence is TGTGCCAGCAGCTTAAAGGGGACAAACGAAGCTTTCTTT. This CDR3, with the reference TRBV11-2 and TRBJ1-1 proteins standing in past its ends, gives the full variable domain EAGVAQSPRYKIIEKRQSVAFWCNPISGHATLYWYQQILGQGPKLLIQFQNNGVVDDSQLPKDRFSAERLKGVDSTLKIQPAKLEDSAVYLCASSLKGTNEAFFGQGTRLTVV.